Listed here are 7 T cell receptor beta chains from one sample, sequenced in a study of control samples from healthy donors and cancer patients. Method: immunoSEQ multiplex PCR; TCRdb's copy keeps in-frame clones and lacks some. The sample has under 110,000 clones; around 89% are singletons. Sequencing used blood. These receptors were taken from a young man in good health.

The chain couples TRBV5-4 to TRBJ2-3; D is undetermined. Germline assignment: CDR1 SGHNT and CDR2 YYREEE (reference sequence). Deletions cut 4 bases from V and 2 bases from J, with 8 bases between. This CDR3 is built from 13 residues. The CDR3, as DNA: TGTGCCAGCAGCCAACCGGTCACAGATACGCAGTATTTT. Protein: CASSQPVTDTQYF.

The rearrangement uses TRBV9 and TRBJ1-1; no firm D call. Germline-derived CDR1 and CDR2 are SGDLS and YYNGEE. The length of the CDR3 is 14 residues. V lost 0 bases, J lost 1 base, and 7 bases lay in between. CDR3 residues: CASSVESKNTEAFF. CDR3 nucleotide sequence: TGTGCCAGCAGCGTAGAATCCAAGAACACTGAAGCTTTCTTT.

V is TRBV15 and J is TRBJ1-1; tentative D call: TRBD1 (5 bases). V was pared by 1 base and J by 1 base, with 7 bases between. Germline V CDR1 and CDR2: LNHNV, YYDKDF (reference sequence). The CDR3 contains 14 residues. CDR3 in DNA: TGTGCCACCAGCAGAGTTGGACAGAACACTGAAGCTTTCTTT. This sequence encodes CATSRVGQNTEAFF.

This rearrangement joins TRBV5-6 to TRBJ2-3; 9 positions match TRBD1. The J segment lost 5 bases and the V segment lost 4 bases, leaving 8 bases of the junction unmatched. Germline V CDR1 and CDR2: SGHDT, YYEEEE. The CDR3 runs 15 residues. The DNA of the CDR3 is TGTGCCAGCAGCACTACGGGACAGGGCCGAGATACGCAGTATTTT. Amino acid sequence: CASSTTGQGRDTQYF. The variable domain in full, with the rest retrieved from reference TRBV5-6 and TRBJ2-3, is DAGVTQSPTHLIKTRGQQVTLRCSPKSGHDTVSWYQQALGQGPQFIFQYYEEEERQRGNFPDRFSGHQFPNYSSELNVNALLLGDSALYLCASSTTGQGRDTQYFGPGTRLTVL.

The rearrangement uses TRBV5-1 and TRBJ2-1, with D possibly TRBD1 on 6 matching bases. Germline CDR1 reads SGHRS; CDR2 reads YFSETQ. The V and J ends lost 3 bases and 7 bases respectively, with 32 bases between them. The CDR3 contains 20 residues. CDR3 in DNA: TGCGCCAGCAGCTCCGGACAGACTATTATCCTCCCGCCCCTCCTAAATGAGCAGTTCTTC. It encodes CASSSGQTIILPPLLNEQFF.

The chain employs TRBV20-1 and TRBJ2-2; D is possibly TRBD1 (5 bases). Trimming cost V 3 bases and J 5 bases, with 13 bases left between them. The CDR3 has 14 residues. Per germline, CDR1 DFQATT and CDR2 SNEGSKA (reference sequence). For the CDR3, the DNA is TGCAGTGCTAGTCAGGGATTGGAAACCGGGGAGCTGTTTTTT. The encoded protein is CSASQGLETGELFF.

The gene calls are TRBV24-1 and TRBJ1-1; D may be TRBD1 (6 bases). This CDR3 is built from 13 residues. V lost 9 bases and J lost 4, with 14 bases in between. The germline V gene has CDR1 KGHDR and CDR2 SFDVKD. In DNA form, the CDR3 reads TGTGCCACCGCCGCCGACAGGCGCACTGAAGCTTTCTTT. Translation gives CATAADRRTEAFF.